A single sample gave rise to the 18 T cell receptor beta chains below, sequenced in a study of early T cells in non-severe SARS-CoV-2 infection. MiXCR, applied by TCRdb to the 5' RACE reads, yields one record per CDR3 protein. The sample gives roughly 100,000 distinct CDR3 sequences, roughly 13% of which show up once; 2% to 2.5% is in the top ten. Material: whole blood. Receptors were obtained from an adult who was a healthcare worker with PCR-confirmed SARS-CoV-2 infection or an uninfected control (not recorded which).

The CDR3 DNA follows: TGTGCCAGCAGCTTAAACAGGGATTTCTATGGCTACACCTTC. Translation gives CASSLNRDFYGYTF. This chain connects TRBV7-9 to TRBJ1-2, with D perhaps matching TRBD1 (6 bases). Trimming shortened V by 2 bases and J by 4 bases, and 11 bases separated the two germline ends. Germline V lookup: CDR1 SEHNR, CDR2 FQNEAQ (reference sequence). CDR3 size: 14 residues. Looking up the rest from reference TRBV7-9 and TRBJ1-2 gives the full variable domain: DTGVSQNPRHKITKRGQNVTFRCDPISEHNRLYWYRQTLGQGPEFLTYFQNEAQLEKSRLLSDRFSAERPKGSFSTLEIQRTEQGDSAMYLCASSLNRDFYGYTFGSGTRLTVV.

The gene calls are TRBV4-1 and TRBJ1-2, with D uncertain. The CDR3 sequence is 14 residues long. V was clipped by 2 bases and J by 2 bases, with 9 bases between them. CDR1 and CDR2 (germline): MGHRA, YSYEKL. CDR3 sequence: CASSQHRENYGYTF. In DNA form, the CDR3 reads TGCGCCAGCAGCCAACACAGAGAAAACTATGGCTACACCTTC.

The gene calls are TRBV6-5 and TRBJ1-2, with 8 positions matching TRBD1. CDR1 is MNHEY, CDR2 SVGAGI, per germline. This CDR3 contains 17 residues. After removal of 4 bases from V and 4 bases from J, the junction contained 14 bases not matched to a gene. CDR3 coding DNA: TGTGCCAGCAGTTTCCTGAGCCCCTGGACAGGGACCTATGGCTACACCTTC. Its translation: CASSFLSPWTGTYGYTF.

This clonotype occurred a few times. The rearrangement links TRBV5-1 to TRBJ2-3; 10 nucleotides agree with TRBD2. Germline CDR1 is SGHRS and CDR2 is YFSETQ. V was clipped by 0 bases and J by 4 bases; unmatched bases: 2. This CDR3 contains 15 residues. In nucleotides, the CDR3 is TGCGCCAGCAGCTTGGCTAGCGGGGGCGCAGATACGCAGTATTTT. Its protein is CASSLASGGADTQYF.

The chain links TRBV6-6 to TRBJ2-1; D is unresolved. CDR3 length equals 16 residues. Germline-derived CDR1 and CDR2 are MNHNY and SVGAGI (reference sequence). With 2 bases removed from V and 0 bases from J, the gap between germline ends came to 11 bases. This CDR3 reads CASSYSLQSSYNEQFF. CDR3 nucleotide sequence: TGTGCCAGCAGTTACAGTCTTCAGAGCTCCTACAATGAGCAGTTCTTC.

This clonotype was detected a few times. This chain links TRBV6-5 with TRBJ1-1; D not resolved. Germline V gene data show CDR1 as MNHEY and CDR2 as SVGAGI. The V end was cut by 6 bases, the J end by 0 bases, with 11 bases between. The CDR3 is 14 residues long. The CDR3 sequence is CASREAVLNTEAFF. The CDR3 region has the DNA TGTGCCAGCAGGGAAGCGGTGTTGAACACTGAAGCTTTCTTT.

The V call is TRBV7-2, the J call TRBJ2-7; 8 bases align to TRBD1. CDR3 length equals 15 residues. J gave up 5 bases and V 5 bases, and 11 bases lay outside the gene matches. Germline values: CDR1 SGHTA, CDR2 FQGNSA. CDR3 sequence: CASSQVETGVDEQYF. CDR3 DNA: TGTGCCAGCAGCCAAGTCGAGACAGGGGTAGACGAGCAGTACTTC.

The rearrangement links TRBV2 to TRBJ2-6, with 10 bases matching TRBD1. Trimming cost V 10 bases and J 4 bases; bases outside gene matches: 7. Looked up from germline, CDR1 is SNHLY and CDR2 is FYNNEI. CDR3 length: 15 amino acids. CDR3 loop: CATGTGALGANVLTF. The CDR3 region has the DNA TGTGCCACCGGGACAGGGGCCCTCGGGGCCAACGTCCTGACTTTC.

This clonotype appeared many times. This chain links TRBV3-1 with TRBJ1-2; D not resolved. Trimming took off 1 base at V and 5 bases at J, with 17 bases between the two ends. Germline V gene data show CDR1 as LGHDT and CDR2 as YNNKEL (reference sequence). CDR3 size: 16 residues. For the CDR3, the DNA is TGTGCCAGCAGCCAAGTGCGGACCCCAAGTAAATATGGCTACACCTTC. This translates into CASSQVRTPSKYGYTF.

The sample holds many counts of this clonotype. The chain links TRBV15 to TRBJ1-2; the match to TRBD1 covers 9 bases. The CDR3 contains 14 residues. The trim removed 1 base at V and 5 bases at J, leaving 2 bases unmatched. Per germline, CDR1 LNHNV and CDR2 YYDKDF (reference sequence). CDR3 DNA sequence: TGTGCCACCAGCAGAGGAGGGACAGGGTATGGCTACACCTTC. Its translation is CATSRGGTGYGYTF. Variable domain in full (rest from reference TRBV15 and TRBJ1-2): DAMVIQNPRYQVTQFGKPVTLSCSQTLNHNVMYWYQQKSSQAPKLLFHYYDKDFNNEADTPDNFQSRRPNTSFCFLDIRSPGLGDTAMYLCATSRGGTGYGYTFGSGTRLTVV.

V and J are TRBV6-2 or TRBV6-3 and TRBJ2-3; D not certain. The germline V gene has CDR1 MNHEY and CDR2 SVGEGT. Trimming took off 2 bases at V and 6 bases at J, with 12 bases between the two ends. The CDR3 extends over 14 amino acids. DNA for the CDR3: TGTGCCAGCAGTTACCGGAGTAGGACGGATACGCAGTATTTT. Protein product: CASSYRSRTDTQYF.

This clonotype occurred many times. In DNA form, the CDR3 reads TGTGCCAGCTCGGGGTCAGAGACCCAGTACTTC. Protein: CASSGSETQYF. This sequence joins TRBV28 and TRBJ2-5, with a possible D match to TRBD2 (5 bases). From germline, CDR1 is MDHEN and CDR2 SYDVKM. The germline V and J ends were trimmed by 8 bases and 4 bases, with 8 bases remaining between them. This CDR3 is built from 11 residues.

There are a few counts of this clonotype. The V and J genes are TRBV12-3 or TRBV12-4 and TRBJ1-5, with 9 bases that match TRBD1. J gave up 4 bases and V 5 bases, and 6 bases lay outside the gene matches. This CDR3 is built from 15 residues. Written as DNA, the CDR3 is TGTGCCAGCAGTCAACAGGGGGCCGGGAATCAGCCCCAGCATTTT. Translation: CASSQQGAGNQPQHF.

This clonotype was counted many times. The chain has TRBV27 and TRBJ1-1; D gene ambiguous. Per the germline V gene, CDR1 is MNHEY and CDR2 is SMNVEV (reference sequence). The V end was cut by 1 base, the J end by 3 bases, with 6 bases between. This CDR3 has 13 residues. This CDR3 reads CASSLYRDTEAFF. In DNA, the CDR3 is TGTGCCAGCAGTTTATATAGGGACACTGAAGCTTTCTTT.

This clonotype was seen repeatedly, ten times or more. This chain connects TRBV7-8 to TRBJ2-2; D might be TRBD2 (5 bases). The CDR3 loop spans 15 amino acids. With 4 bases removed from V and 6 bases from J, the gap between germline ends came to 15 bases. In germline, CDR1 is SGHVS, CDR2 FQNEAQ. CDR3: CASSSLGLGSGELFF. CDR3 DNA: TGTGCCAGCAGCTCCCTCGGACTCGGGTCCGGGGAGCTGTTTTTT. The variable domain in full, completed from reference TRBV7-8 and TRBJ2-2, reads GAGVSQSPRYKVAKRGQDVALRCDPISGHVSLFWYQQALGQGPEFLTYFQNEAQLDKSGLPSDRFFAERPEGSVSTLKIQRTQQEDSAVYLCASSSLGLGSGELFFGEGSRLTVL.

This clonotype has only a few counts. This rearrangement joins TRBV20-1 to TRBJ1-5, with D unresolved. Germline V gives CDR1 DFQATT, CDR2 SNEGSKA (reference sequence). The CDR3 is made up of 12 amino acids. Trimming removed 6 bases at V and 11 bases at J, with 17 bases between. This chain's CDR3 is CSAKVLNLAQHF. CDR3 bases: TGCAGTGCCAAGGTACTCAATCTCGCCCAGCATTTT.

This clonotype occurred a few times. The chain uses TRBV28 and TRBJ1-1; D is perhaps TRBD1 (5 bases). V was cut by 5 bases and J by 6 bases, with 13 bases left in between. The CDR3 is 13 amino acids. Germline V gene sequence: CDR1 MDHEN, CDR2 SYDVKM. CDR3 region: CASSLPQGPEAFF. The CDR3 DNA reads as TGTGCCAGCAGTCTGCCCCAGGGCCCTGAAGCTTTCTTT.

This clonotype was seen many times. This chain uses TRBV27 with TRBJ1-3; D gene unclear. CDR1 and CDR2 (germline): MNHEY, SMNVEV (reference sequence). The CDR3 runs 17 residues. Between the trimmed V and J ends, which lost 2 bases and 0 bases, there was a span of 14 bases. CDR3 nucleotides: TGTGCCAGCAGTTTAGGCCGGAAAACCGGCTCTGGAAACACCATATATTTT. It translates to CASSLGRKTGSGNTIYF.